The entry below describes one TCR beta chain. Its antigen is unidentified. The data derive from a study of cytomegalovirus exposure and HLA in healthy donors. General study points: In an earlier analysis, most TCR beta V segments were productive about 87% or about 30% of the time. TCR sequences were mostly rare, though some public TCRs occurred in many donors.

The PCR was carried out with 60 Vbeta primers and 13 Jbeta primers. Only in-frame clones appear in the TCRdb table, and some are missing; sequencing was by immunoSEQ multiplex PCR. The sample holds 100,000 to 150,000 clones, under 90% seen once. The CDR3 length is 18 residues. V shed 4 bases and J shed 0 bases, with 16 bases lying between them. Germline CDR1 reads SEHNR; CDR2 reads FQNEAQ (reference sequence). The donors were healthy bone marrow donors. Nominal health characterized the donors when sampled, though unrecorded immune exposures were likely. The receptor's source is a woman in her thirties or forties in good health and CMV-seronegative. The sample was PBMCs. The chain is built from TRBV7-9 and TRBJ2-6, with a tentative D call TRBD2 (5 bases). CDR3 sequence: CASSSPGKELSGANVLTF. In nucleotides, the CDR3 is TGTGCCAGCAGCTCACCGGGGAAGGAGCTCTCTGGGGCCAACGTCCTGACTTTC.